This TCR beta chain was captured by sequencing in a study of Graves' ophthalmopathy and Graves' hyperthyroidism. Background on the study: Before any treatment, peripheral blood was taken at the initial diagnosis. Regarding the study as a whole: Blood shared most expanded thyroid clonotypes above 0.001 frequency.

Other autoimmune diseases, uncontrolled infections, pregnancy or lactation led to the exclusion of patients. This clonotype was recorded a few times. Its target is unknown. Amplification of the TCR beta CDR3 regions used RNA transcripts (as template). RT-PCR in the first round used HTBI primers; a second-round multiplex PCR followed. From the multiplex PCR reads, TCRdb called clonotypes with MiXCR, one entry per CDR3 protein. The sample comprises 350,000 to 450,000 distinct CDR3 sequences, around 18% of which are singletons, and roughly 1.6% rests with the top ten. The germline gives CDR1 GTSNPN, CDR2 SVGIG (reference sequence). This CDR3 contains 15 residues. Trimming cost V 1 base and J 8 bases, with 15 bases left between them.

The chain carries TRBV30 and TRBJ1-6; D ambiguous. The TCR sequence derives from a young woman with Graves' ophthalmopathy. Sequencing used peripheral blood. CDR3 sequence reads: CAWSGLDQTYSPLHF. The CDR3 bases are TGTGCCTGGAGTGGTCTGGACCAAACGTATTCACCCCTCCACTTT.